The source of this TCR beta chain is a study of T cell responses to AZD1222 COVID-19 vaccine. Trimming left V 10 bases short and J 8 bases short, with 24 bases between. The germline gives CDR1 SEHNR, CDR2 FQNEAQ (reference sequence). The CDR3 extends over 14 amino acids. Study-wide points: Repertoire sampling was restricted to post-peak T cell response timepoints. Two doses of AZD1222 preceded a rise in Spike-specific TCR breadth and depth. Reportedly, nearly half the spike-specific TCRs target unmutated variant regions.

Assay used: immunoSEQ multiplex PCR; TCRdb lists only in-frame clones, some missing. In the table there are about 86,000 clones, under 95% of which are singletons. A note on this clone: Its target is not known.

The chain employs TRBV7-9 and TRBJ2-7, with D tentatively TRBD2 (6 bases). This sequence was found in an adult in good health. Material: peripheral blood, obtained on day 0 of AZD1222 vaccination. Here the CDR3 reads CATSKLDQRGKQYF. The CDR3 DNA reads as TGTGCCACTTCAAAATTGGACCAACGGGGGAAGCAGTACTTC.